This TCR beta chain was identified in a study of human T cells and chemical hapten exposure. CDR1 SEHNR and CDR2 FQNEAQ come from the germline V gene (reference sequence). V dropped 0 bases and J dropped 5 bases, with 8 bases sitting between them. The CDR3 runs 13 residues. Unique molecular identifiers were linked by the library to individual cDNA molecules. Using its own MiXCR run on the RACE reads, TCRdb lists one record per CDR3 protein. The top ten clones hold about 1.2% of a sample with under 50,000 distinct CDR3 sequences, roughly 7.2% of them seen once. This clonotype was picked up many times. Antigen unknown. Time point described: pre-sensitization, week 0. Treatment meaning: therapeutic diphenylcyclopropenone sensitization with weekly scalp DPC. Study observations and caveats: The study found expanded TCRs formed significantly more large CDR3 similarity clusters than controls. TCRs above 1 in 1000 frequency stayed constant with DPC sensitization.

This receptor was taken from a woman aged 50 to 60 with alopecia areata. Some clones in this sample may be carry-over from other donors' samples. Sequenced here: whole blood, sampled in connection with sensitization to the hapten diphenylcyclopropenone (DPC). The V gene is TRBV7-9, the J gene TRBJ2-7; D not resolved. The CDR3 coding sequence is TGTGCCAGCAGCTTAGCGTATGGGAACGAGCAGTACTTC. Its protein is CASSLAYGNEQYF. The full variable domain, with the rest looked up from reference TRBV7-9 and TRBJ2-7, is DTGVSQNPRHKITKRGQNVTFRCDPISEHNRLYWYRQTLGQGPEFLTYFQNEAQLEKSRLLSDRFSAERPKGSFSTLEIQRTEQGDSAMYLCASSLAYGNEQYFGPGTRLTVT.